One sample yielded the 16 T cell receptor beta chains listed below, sequenced in a study of blood T cell repertoires in COVID-19. Produced via immunoSEQ multiplex PCR; TCRdb's table is partial and in-frame only. The sample has approximately 150,000 clones, approximately 83% seen once; the top ten hold around 3.5%. The sample taken for sequencing was peripheral blood. These receptors were taken from a man in his sixties or seventies with acute or convalescent COVID-19.

By its share, this clone is medium-sized. This sequence joins TRBV6-2 or TRBV6-3 and TRBJ1-5; 7 nucleotides agree with TRBD1. The V gene end was trimmed by 2 bases and the J gene end by 5 bases; junction bases not matched to a gene: 6. CDR1 is MNHEY, CDR2 SVGEGT, per germline. The CDR3 extends over 15 amino acids. The CDR3 DNA is TGTGCCAGCAGTTACACAGGGGCGGTCGATCAGCCCCAGCATTTT. Its protein product is CASSYTGAVDQPQHF.

J is TRBJ1-2 and V is TRBV29-1, with 12 nucleotides matching TRBD1. Germline values: CDR1 SQVTM, CDR2 ANQGSEA. With V trimmed by 8 bases and J by 0 bases, 13 bases remained unmatched. The CDR3 loop spans 17 amino acids. The CDR3 DNA reads as TGCAGCTCCTATAGCGGGACAGGGGGCTTATCTAACTATGGCTACACCTTC. Translating gives CSSYSGTGGLSNYGYTF.

The CDR3 nucleotides are TGTGCCAGCAGCTTACCGGGGGAGGGTGGAAAACTGTTTTTT. It translates to CASSLPGEGGKLFF. The chain uses TRBV7-2 and TRBJ1-4; a possible D gene is TRBD1 (5 bases). Germline CDR1 reads SGHTA; CDR2 reads FQGNSA. The CDR3 spans 14 residues. V lost 2 bases, J lost 10 bases, and 14 bases lay in between.

This sequence joins TRBV15 and TRBJ2-5; 12 nucleotides match TRBD2. The CDR3 extends over 19 amino acids. CDR1 and CDR2 (germline): LNHNV, YYDKDF (reference sequence). J was trimmed by 4 bases and V by 1 base; bases with no gene match: 13. CDR3 in amino acids: CATSRVATSGSGEGETQYF. The CDR3 DNA reads as TGTGCCACCAGCAGAGTAGCGACTAGCGGGAGCGGGGAGGGAGAGACCCAGTACTTC.

The V call is TRBV5-1, the J call TRBJ2-3, with TRBD2 as a possible D gene (5 bases). Trimming cost V 0 bases and J 4 bases, with 9 bases left between them. Germline loops: CDR1 SGHRS, CDR2 YFSETQ. This CDR3 has 14 residues. The CDR3 here is CASSLGLPADTQYF. The DNA for the CDR3 is TGCGCCAGCAGCTTGGGACTACCCGCAGATACGCAGTATTTT.

The V gene is TRBV6-2 or TRBV6-3, the J gene TRBJ1-1; D perhaps matches TRBD1 (6 bases). In germline, CDR1 is MNHEY, CDR2 SVGEGT. The CDR3 has 17 amino acids. V was trimmed by 0 bases and J by 1 base, leaving 15 bases between them. The CDR3 loop reads CASSYSAGHGPNTEAFF. CDR3 bases: TGTGCCAGCAGTTACTCAGCGGGACACGGTCCGAACACTGAAGCTTTCTTT.

The rearrangement links TRBV9 to TRBJ2-1; D gene unclear. CDR3 size: 14 residues. Between the trimmed V and J ends, which lost 4 bases and 7 bases, there was a span of 15 bases. Germline V lookup: CDR1 SGDLS, CDR2 YYNGEE. The CDR3 DNA follows: TGTGCCAGCAGCCCTACCGGAGTTGGGAATGAGCAGTTCTTC. Translation gives CASSPTGVGNEQFF.

V gene TRBV7-2 combines with J gene TRBJ2-1; 11 nucleotides agree with TRBD2. The germline V gene has CDR1 SGHTA and CDR2 FQGNSA. J lost 6 bases, V lost 0 bases, and 1 base had no gene match. CDR3 size: 15 residues. The DNA for the CDR3 is TGTGCCAGCAGCTTAGCGGGACTAGCGGTCAATGAGCAGTTCTTC. Amino acids: CASSLAGLAVNEQFF.

This clone was seen just once. This chain uses TRBV28 with TRBJ1-1; 8 positions match TRBD1. This CDR3 has 14 residues. V shed 2 bases and J 6 bases; nucleotides not matched to a gene: 5. Germline V gene sequence: CDR1 MDHEN, CDR2 SYDVKM. CDR3: CASSLGQGGSEAFF. CDR3 nucleotides: TGTGCCAGCAGTTTAGGACAGGGAGGCTCTGAAGCTTTCTTT. The entire variable domain, with the rest obtained from reference TRBV28 and TRBJ1-1, is as follows: DVKVTQSSRYLVKRTGEKVFLECVQDMDHENMFWYRQDPGLGLRLIYFSYDVKMKEKGDIPEGYSVSREKKERFSLILESASTNQTSMYLCASSLGQGGSEAFFGQGTRLTVV.

V gene TRBV28 combines with J gene TRBJ2-3; unclear D gene. V lost 4 bases, J lost 2 bases, and 7 bases lay in between. Germline V gene data show CDR1 as MDHEN and CDR2 as SYDVKM. CDR3 length: 13 amino acids. In DNA, the CDR3 is TGTGCCAGCAGTTCCGAGGACACAGATACGCAGTATTTT. Its translation: CASSSEDTDTQYF.

This rearrangement joins TRBV5-4 to TRBJ2-3; 11 nucleotides align to TRBD2. The CDR3 contains 15 residues. Germline CDR1 reads SGHNT; CDR2 reads YYREEE (reference sequence). V lost 4 bases to trimming and J lost 6 bases; unmatched junction nucleotides: 7. The CDR3 sequence: CASSVIAGGLDTQYF. The CDR3, as DNA: TGTGCCAGCAGCGTTATAGCGGGAGGGCTGGATACGCAGTATTTT.

V usage is TRBV9 and J usage is TRBJ2-7, with 11 bases matching TRBD1. The CDR3 has 16 residues. The V gene's germline CDR1 is SGDLS and CDR2 YYNGEE. Trimming took 2 bases from V and 4 from J; bases not matched to a gene: 8. DNA of the CDR3: TGTGCCAGCAGCGTGGCCGGGACAGGGGGTCTTTACGAGCAGTACTTC. Amino acid sequence: CASSVAGTGGLYEQYF.

This clone was observed a few times. The J gene is TRBJ2-2, the V gene TRBV19; 11 bases are a match to TRBD2. Looked up from germline, CDR1 is LNHDA and CDR2 is SQIVND (reference sequence). This CDR3 contains 15 residues. After removal of 11 bases from V and 4 bases from J, the junction contained 9 bases not matched to a gene. The CDR3 DNA follows: TGTGCCTGTTCCGGGACTAGCGGTTTCACCGGGGAGCTGTTTTTT. Protein sequence: CACSGTSGFTGELFF.

The chain employs TRBV4-3 and TRBJ2-1, with 9 bases matching TRBD2. The CDR3 has 17 residues. Trimming at V came to 4 bases and at J to 4 bases, leaving 11 bases not matched to a gene. Germline V CDR1 and CDR2: LGHNA, YSLEER. The CDR3 nucleotides read TGCGCCAGCAGCCGTTCGACTAGCGGAGCCGCTTACAATGAGCAGTTCTTC. Its translation is CASSRSTSGAAYNEQFF.

The CDR3 here is CASSLREGNEQFF. CDR3 in DNA: TGTGCCAGCAGTTTGCGGGAGGGCAATGAGCAGTTCTTC. The chain carries TRBV6-5 and TRBJ2-1; 9 bases map to TRBD2. CDR1 MNHEY and CDR2 SVGAGI come from the germline V gene. V gave up 4 bases and J gave up 6 bases; unmatched junction bases: 1. This CDR3 region has 13 residues.

The chain combines TRBV28 with TRBJ2-7, with a tentative D call TRBD1 (6 bases). V gave up 10 bases and J gave up 2 bases, with 15 bases separating them. CDR1 MDHEN and CDR2 SYDVKM come from the germline V gene. The CDR3 covers 13 residues. The CDR3 DNA reads as TGTGCCACCCACAAGGGGGTTACCTACGAGCAGTACTTC. It is translated as CATHKGVTYEQYF. The full variable domain, completed using reference TRBV28 and TRBJ2-7, is DVKVTQSSRYLVKRTGEKVFLECVQDMDHENMFWYRQDPGLGLRLIYFSYDVKMKEKGDIPEGYSVSREKKERFSLILESASTNQTSMYLCATHKGVTYEQYFGPGTRLTVT.